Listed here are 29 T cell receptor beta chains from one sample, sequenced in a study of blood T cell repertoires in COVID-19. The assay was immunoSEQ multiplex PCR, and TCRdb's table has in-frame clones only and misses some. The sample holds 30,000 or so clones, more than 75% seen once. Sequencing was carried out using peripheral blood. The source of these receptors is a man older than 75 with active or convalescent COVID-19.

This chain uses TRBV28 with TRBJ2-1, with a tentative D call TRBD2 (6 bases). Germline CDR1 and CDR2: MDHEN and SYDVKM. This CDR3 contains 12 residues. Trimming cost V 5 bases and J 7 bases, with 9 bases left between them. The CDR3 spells CASSTSRNEQFF. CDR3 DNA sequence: TGTGCCAGCAGTACTAGCCGAAATGAGCAGTTCTTC.

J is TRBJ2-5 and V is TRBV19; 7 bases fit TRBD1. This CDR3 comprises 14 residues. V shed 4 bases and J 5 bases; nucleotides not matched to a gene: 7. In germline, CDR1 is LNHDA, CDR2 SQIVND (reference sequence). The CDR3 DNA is TGTGCCAGTAGTAGGGGACAGTCTCGGGAGACCCAGTACTTC. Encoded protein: CASSRGQSRETQYF.

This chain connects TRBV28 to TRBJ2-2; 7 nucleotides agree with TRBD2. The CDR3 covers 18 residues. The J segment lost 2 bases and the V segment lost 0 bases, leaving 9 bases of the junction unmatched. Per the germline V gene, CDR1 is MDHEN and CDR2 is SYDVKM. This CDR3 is CASSLWLAVTDNTGELFF. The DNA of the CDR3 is TGTGCCAGCAGTTTATGGCTAGCGGTGACCGACAACACCGGGGAGCTGTTTTTT.

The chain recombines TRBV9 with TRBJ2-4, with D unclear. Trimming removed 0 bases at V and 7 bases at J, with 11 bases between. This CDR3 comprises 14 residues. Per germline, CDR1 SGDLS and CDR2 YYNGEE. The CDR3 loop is CASSVGPARNIQYF. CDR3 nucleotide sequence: TGTGCCAGCAGCGTAGGTCCCGCCCGGAACATTCAGTACTTC.

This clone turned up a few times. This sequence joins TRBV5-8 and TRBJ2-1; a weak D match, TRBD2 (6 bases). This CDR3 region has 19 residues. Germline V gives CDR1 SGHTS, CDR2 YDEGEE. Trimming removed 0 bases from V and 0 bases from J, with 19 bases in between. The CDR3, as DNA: TGTGCCAGCAGCTTGGAGGCGATTTGGGGACTCGGCTCCTACAATGAGCAGTTCTTC. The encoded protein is CASSLEAIWGLGSYNEQFF.

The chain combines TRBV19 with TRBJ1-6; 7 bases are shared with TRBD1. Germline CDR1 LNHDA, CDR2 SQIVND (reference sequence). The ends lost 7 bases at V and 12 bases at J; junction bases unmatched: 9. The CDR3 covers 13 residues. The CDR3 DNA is TGTGCCAGTAATTTGCAGGGGGATGGACCCCTCCACTTT. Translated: CASNLQGDGPLHF.

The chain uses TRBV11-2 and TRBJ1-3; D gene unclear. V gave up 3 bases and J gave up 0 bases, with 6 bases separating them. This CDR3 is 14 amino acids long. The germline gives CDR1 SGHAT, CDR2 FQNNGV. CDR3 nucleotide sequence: TGTGCCAGCAGCTTTAGTGACTCTGGAAACACCATATATTTT. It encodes CASSFSDSGNTIYF.

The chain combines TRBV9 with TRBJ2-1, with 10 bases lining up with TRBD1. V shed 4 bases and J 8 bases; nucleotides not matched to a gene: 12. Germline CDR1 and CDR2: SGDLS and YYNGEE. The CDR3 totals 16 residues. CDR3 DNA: TGTGCCAGCAGCCCCGGAGGGACAGGGGCCGGGGATGAGCAGTTCTTC. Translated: CASSPGGTGAGDEQFF.

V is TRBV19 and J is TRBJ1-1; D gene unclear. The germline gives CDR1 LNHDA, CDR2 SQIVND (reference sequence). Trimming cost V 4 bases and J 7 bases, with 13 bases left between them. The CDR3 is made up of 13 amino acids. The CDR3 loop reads CASSKAGDIEAFF. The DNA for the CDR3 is TGTGCCAGTAGTAAGGCGGGTGATATTGAAGCTTTCTTT.

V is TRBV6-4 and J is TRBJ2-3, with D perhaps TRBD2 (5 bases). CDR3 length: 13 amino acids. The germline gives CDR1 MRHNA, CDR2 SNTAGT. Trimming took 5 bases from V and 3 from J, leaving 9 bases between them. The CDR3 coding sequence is TGTGCCAGCAGTCGTGGGGAGACAGATACGCAGTATTTT. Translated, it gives CASSRGETDTQYF.

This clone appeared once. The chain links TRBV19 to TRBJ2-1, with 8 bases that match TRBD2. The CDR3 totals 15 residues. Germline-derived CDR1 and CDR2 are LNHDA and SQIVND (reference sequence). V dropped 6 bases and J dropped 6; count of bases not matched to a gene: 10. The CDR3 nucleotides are TGTGCCAGTAGGATTCGGCAGCGGGAGTCCAATGAGCAGTTCTTC. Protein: CASRIRQRESNEQFF.

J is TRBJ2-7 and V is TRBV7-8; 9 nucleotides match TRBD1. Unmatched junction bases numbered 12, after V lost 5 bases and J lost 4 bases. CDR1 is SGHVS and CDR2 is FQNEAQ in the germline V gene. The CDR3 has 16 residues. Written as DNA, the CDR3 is TGTGCCAGCAGCCTCCTGGGTGGGACAGGGTGGTACGAGCAGTACTTC. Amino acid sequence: CASSLLGGTGWYEQYF.

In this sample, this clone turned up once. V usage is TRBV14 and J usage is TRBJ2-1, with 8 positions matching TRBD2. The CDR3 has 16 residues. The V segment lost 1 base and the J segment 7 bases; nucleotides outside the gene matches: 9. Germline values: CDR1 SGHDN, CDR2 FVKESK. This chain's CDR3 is CASSQVSGGPPNEQFF. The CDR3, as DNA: TGTGCCAGCAGCCAAGTTTCGGGAGGGCCGCCAAATGAGCAGTTCTTC.

CDR3 DNA: TGTGCCAGCAAGAAAGAGGAGGGAAACACTGAAGCTTTCTTT. Its translation is CASKKEEGNTEAFF. The V gene is TRBV6-5, the J gene TRBJ1-1; D uncertain. Germline V lookup: CDR1 MNHEY, CDR2 SVGAGI. The CDR3 contains 14 residues. Deletions cut 7 bases from V and 2 bases from J, with 14 bases between.

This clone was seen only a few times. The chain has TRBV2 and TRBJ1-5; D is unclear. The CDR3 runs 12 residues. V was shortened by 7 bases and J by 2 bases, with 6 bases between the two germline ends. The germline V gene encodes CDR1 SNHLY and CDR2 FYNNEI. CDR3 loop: CASTIGNQPQHF. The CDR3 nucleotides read TGTGCCAGCACCATAGGCAATCAGCCCCAGCATTTT.

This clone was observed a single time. CDR3 in DNA: TGTGCCAGCAGCCAACTTAGACAGGGACGTGAAAAACTGTTTTTT. This codes for CASSQLRQGREKLFF. The chain joins TRBV12-1 to TRBJ1-4; the DNA was not compared with TRBD1, the D call given in the table. TRBV12-1 is classified as a pseudogene. The CDR3 loop spans 15 amino acids.

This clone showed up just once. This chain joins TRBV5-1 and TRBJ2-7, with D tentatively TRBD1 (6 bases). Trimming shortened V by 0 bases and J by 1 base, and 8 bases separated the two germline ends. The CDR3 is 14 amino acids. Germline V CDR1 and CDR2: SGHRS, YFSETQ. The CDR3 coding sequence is TGCGCCAGCAGCTTGGGTGGACAGTCCTACGAGCAGTACTTC. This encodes CASSLGGQSYEQYF. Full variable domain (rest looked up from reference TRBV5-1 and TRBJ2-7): KAGVTQTPRYLIKTRGQQVTLSCSPISGHRSVSWYQQTPGQGLQFLFEYFSETQRNKGNFPGRFSGRQFSNSRSEMNVSTLELGDSALYLCASSLGGQSYEQYFGPGTRLTVT.

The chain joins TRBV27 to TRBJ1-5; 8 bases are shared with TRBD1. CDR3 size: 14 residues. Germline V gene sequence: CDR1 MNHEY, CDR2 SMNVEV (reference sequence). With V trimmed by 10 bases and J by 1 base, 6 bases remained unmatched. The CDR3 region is CANPDRESNQPQHF. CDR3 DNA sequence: TGTGCCAACCCGGACAGGGAGAGCAATCAGCCCCAGCATTTT.

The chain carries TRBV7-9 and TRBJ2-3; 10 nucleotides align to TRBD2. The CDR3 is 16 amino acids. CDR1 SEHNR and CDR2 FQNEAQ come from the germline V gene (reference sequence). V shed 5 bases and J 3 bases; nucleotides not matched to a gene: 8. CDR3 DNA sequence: TGTGCCAGCAGCCCCCGAGGAGCGGGAGGGACAGATACGCAGTATTTT. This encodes CASSPRGAGGTDTQYF.

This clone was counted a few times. The CDR3 region has the DNA TGTGCCAGCACCCTGGGCGAGCGGGAGGTCTACGAGCAGTACTTC. Protein sequence: CASTLGEREVYEQYF. V usage is TRBV5-6 and J usage is TRBJ2-7, with 9 nucleotides matching TRBD2. Germline-derived CDR1 and CDR2 are SGHDT and YYEEEE. V lost 6 bases, J lost 3 bases, and 10 bases stayed unmatched. This CDR3 is 15 amino acids long.

The DNA of the CDR3 is TGTGCCAGCAGTTACAGGGAGAATTCACCCCTCCACTTT. This codes for CASSYRENSPLHF. This chain uses TRBV27 with TRBJ1-6, with a tentative D call TRBD1 (6 bases). CDR3 length equals 13 residues. The germline V and J ends were trimmed by 4 bases and 7 bases, with 8 bases remaining between them. The germline gives CDR1 MNHEY, CDR2 SMNVEV (reference sequence).

The CDR3 here is CATQGAVYQETQYF. The DNA for the CDR3 is TGTGCCACCCAGGGGGCGGTGTACCAAGAGACCCAGTACTTC. The rearrangement uses TRBV3-1 (or the pseudogene TRBV3-2) and TRBJ2-5; 8 nucleotides match TRBD1. Germline V gene lookup returns CDR1 LGHDT and CDR2 YNNKEL (reference sequence). V lost 10 bases and J lost 0; bases outside the gene matches: 7. The CDR3 totals 14 residues.

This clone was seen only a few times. The CDR3 spells CASSFNRYYGYTF. In nucleotides, the CDR3 is TGTGCCAGCAGTTTTAACAGATACTATGGCTACACCTTC. The chain recombines TRBV28 with TRBJ1-2; the D is unclear. The CDR3 sequence is 13 residues long. The V gene's germline CDR1 is MDHEN and CDR2 SYDVKM. The V gene lost 3 bases and the J gene lost 3 bases, with 8 bases spanning the gap.

Here the CDR3 reads CAISESVTGGNGYTF. CDR3 bases: TGTGCCATCAGTGAGAGTGTTACAGGGGGCAATGGCTACACCTTC. The rearrangement links TRBV10-3 to TRBJ1-2, with 9 nucleotides matching TRBD1. V shed 2 bases and J 6 bases; nucleotides not matched to a gene: 7. CDR1 and CDR2 from the germline V gene are ENHRY and SYGVKD. This CDR3 region has 15 residues.

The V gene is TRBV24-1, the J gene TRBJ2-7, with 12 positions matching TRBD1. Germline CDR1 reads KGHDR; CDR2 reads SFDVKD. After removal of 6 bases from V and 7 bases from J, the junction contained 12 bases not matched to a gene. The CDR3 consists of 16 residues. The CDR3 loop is CATSTHRDRGPREQYF. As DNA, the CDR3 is TGTGCCACCAGTACTCACCGGGACAGGGGGCCGAGAGAGCAGTACTTC.

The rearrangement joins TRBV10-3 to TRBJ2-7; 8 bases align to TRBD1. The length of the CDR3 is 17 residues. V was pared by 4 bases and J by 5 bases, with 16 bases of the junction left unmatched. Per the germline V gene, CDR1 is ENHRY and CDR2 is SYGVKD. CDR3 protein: CAISGQGSNLPRNEQYF. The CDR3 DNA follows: TGTGCCATCAGTGGACAGGGGTCAAACCTCCCTCGGAACGAGCAGTACTTC.

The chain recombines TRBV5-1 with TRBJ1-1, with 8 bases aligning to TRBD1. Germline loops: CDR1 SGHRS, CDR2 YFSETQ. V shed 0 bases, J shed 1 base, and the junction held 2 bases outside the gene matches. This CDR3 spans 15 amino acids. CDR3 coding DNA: TGCGCCAGCAGCTTGGGAGGGACAGGGAACACTGAAGCTTTCTTT. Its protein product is CASSLGGTGNTEAFF.

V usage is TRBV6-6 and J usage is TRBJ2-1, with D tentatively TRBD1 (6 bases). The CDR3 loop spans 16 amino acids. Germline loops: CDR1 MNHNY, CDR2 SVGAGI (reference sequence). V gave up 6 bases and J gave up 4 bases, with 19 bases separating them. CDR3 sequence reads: CASSLDGRGGYNEQFF. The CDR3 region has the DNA TGTGCCAGCAGCCTCGATGGGCGAGGGGGATACAATGAGCAGTTCTTC.

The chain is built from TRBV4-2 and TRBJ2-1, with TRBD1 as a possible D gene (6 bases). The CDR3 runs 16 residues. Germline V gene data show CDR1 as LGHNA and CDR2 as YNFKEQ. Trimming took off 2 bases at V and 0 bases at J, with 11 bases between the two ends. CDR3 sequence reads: CASSQRGISSYNEQFF. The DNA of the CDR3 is TGTGCCAGCAGCCAAAGGGGGATTAGCTCCTACAATGAGCAGTTCTTC.